This TCR beta chain originates from a study of cytomegalovirus exposure and HLA in healthy donors. Study conclusions and caveats: It was assumed in the presence/absence analyses that sequencing depth was roughly uniform across donors. Certain sequence variants were highly shared and formed a cluster, and this cluster was likely a sequencing artifact. An analysis that came later showed most CMV-associated TCR beta chains appearing HLA-restricted. Both high specificity and high sensitivity reportedly marked the classifier's diagnosis of cytomegalovirus status.

Both 60 Vbeta primers and 13 Jbeta primers went into the PCR. Here immunoSEQ multiplex PCR was the method, and the copy in TCRdb shows in-frame clones only, minus some. The table shows roughly 77,000 clones, with 9.5% to 13% occurring only once. As to this clone: Its cognate antigen is unknown. Mismatch with germline at one junction end may stem from a read error.

From germline, CDR1 is WSHSY and CDR2 SAAADI. CDR3 size: 14 residues. The sequencing sample was made of PBMCs. The TCR comes from a man aged 60 to 75 in good health and CMV-seropositive. The chain combines TRBV10-2 with TRBJ2-5, with D perhaps TRBD1 (8 bases). The CDR3 DNA sequence: TGCGCCAGCAGACCGACAGGGGCGGGAGAGAACCAGTACTTC. Translation gives CASRPTGAGENQYF.